The 21 T cell receptor beta chains below come from one sample, sequenced in a study of blood T cells in healthy people across ages. PCR was performed a second time for roughly 6 to 12 cycles using a sample-barcoded 5' primer and a J-beta primer mix. TCRdb processed the 5' RACE reads anew with MiXCR; each CDR3 protein has one entry. The sample records about 1.7 million distinct CDR3 sequences, 28% being singletons. Sequenced material: blood. The origin of the receptors is a young woman in good health.

The V gene is TRBV6-1, the J gene TRBJ2-5, with TRBD1 matching over 7 bases. With 10 bases clipped from V and 5 bases from J, the junction kept 13 bases outside the gene matches. The germline gives CDR1 MNHNS, CDR2 SASEGT. This CDR3 spans 14 amino acids. This CDR3 reads CAIRTGLGLETQYF. In DNA form, the CDR3 reads TGTGCCATTCGGACAGGCTTAGGTTTGGAGACCCAGTACTTC.

The rearrangement links TRBV18 to TRBJ1-5, with D tentatively TRBD1 (5 bases). V gave up 6 bases and J gave up 5 bases, with 14 bases separating them. This CDR3 spans 14 amino acids. Germline-derived CDR1 and CDR2 are KGHSH and LQKENI. CDR3 bases: TGTGCCAGCTCTGGGGGGTTAAGGCATCAGCCCCAGCATTTT. It encodes CASSGGLRHQPQHF.

The chain links TRBV7-6 to TRBJ2-1; maybe TRBD2 (7 bases). Deletions cut 1 base from V and 8 bases from J, with 18 bases between. Germline loops: CDR1 SGHVS, CDR2 FNYEAQ. The CDR3 runs to 16 residues. CDR3 DNA sequence: TGTGCCAGCAGCTTAGTGGGAGGGGGAGGGCCCGATGAGCAGTTCTTC. Translation gives CASSLVGGGGPDEQFF.

The rearrangement links TRBV29-1 to TRBJ2-1; 8 positions match TRBD1. V gave up 1 base and J gave up 11 bases; unmatched junction bases: 13. CDR1 SQVTM and CDR2 ANQGSEA come from the germline V gene. CDR3 length: 15 residues. Here the CDR3 DNA reads TGCAGCGTTGAAGGGGGGCAGGGGGCGTTGAATAAGCAGTTCTTC. Protein: CSVEGGQGALNKQFF.

Ten or more counts support this clonotype. The chain carries TRBV11-2 and TRBJ2-3; the D gene is possibly TRBD1 (6 bases). Trimming left V 8 bases short and J 5 bases short, with 14 bases between. The CDR3 consists of 13 residues. Germline V gives CDR1 SGHAT, CDR2 FQNNGV. The CDR3 DNA follows: TGTGCCAGCTCACCATCGGACAGAGATACGCAGTATTTT. Amino acids: CASSPSDRDTQYF.

This chain uses TRBV6-5 with TRBJ1-5; TRBD1 agrees at 9 bases. The V gene end was trimmed by 5 bases and the J gene end by 3 bases; junction bases not matched to a gene: 5. CDR3 length: 15 amino acids. Germline loops: CDR1 MNHEY, CDR2 SVGAGI. The DNA for the CDR3 is TGTGCCAGCAGTCCAGGGACAGGGATCAATCAGCCCCAGCATTTT. This codes for CASSPGTGINQPQHF.

V gene TRBV7-2 combines with J gene TRBJ2-4, with D possibly being TRBD1 (6 bases). The germline V and J ends were trimmed by 5 bases and 9 bases, with 14 bases remaining between them. The CDR3 contains 13 residues. Germline values: CDR1 SGHTA, CDR2 FQGNSA. The CDR3 here is CASSPLQGPIQYF. DNA for the CDR3: TGTGCCAGCAGCCCTCTGCAGGGGCCCATTCAGTACTTC.

This clonotype was seen repeatedly, ten times or more. The gene calls are TRBV29-1 and TRBJ2-6, with a tentative D call TRBD1 (6 bases). Between the trimmed V and J ends, which lost 6 bases and 0 bases, there was a span of 12 bases. The CDR3 spans 15 residues. Germline CDR1 and CDR2: SQVTM and ANQGSEA. CDR3 DNA sequence: TGCAGCGTGGACCAGGGGTTCTCTGGGGCCAACGTCCTGACTTTC. Translated: CSVDQGFSGANVLTF.

On this clonotype: A much larger clone is a single base away; this may be a read error. The V gene is TRBV6-2 or TRBV6-3, the J gene TRBJ2-7; D uncertain. The germline V gene has CDR1 MNHEY and CDR2 SVGEGT. V shed 6 bases and J shed 0 bases, with 12 bases lying between them. The CDR3 length is 14 residues. This CDR3 reads CASRGGLLSYEQYF. The CDR3 DNA follows: TGTGCCAGCAGAGGCGGCCTCCTCTCCTACGAGCAGTACTTC.

This clonotype appeared many times. This chain joins TRBV5-1 and TRBJ1-2; tentative D call: TRBD1 (6 bases). Between the trimmed V and J ends, which lost 0 bases and 4 bases, there was a span of 13 bases. Germline loops: CDR1 SGHRS, CDR2 YFSETQ. The CDR3 has 15 amino acids. CDR3 in amino acids: CASSLASGEFYGYTF. In DNA form, the CDR3 reads TGCGCCAGCAGCTTGGCTTCAGGGGAGTTCTATGGCTACACCTTC.

J is TRBJ2-7 and V is TRBV5-5; 13 nucleotides align to TRBD2. This CDR3 region has 17 residues. Germline V gives CDR1 SGHKS, CDR2 YYEKEE (reference sequence). The trim removed 4 bases at V and 1 base at J, leaving 8 bases unmatched. In DNA form, the CDR3 reads TGTGCCAGCAGCCTCGGACTAGCGGGGGTTGTGTCCTACGAGCAGTACTTC. It is translated as CASSLGLAGVVSYEQYF.

This clonotype was observed a few times. The chain carries TRBV29-1 and TRBJ1-4, with D possibly matching TRBD1 (5 bases). CDR3 length: 15 residues. Germline CDR1 reads SQVTM; CDR2 reads ANQGSEA. V shed 1 base and J shed 3 bases, with 12 bases lying between them. The CDR3 here is CSVEAREVANEKLFF. The DNA of the CDR3 is TGCAGCGTTGAAGCCAGGGAAGTGGCTAATGAAAAACTGTTTTTT.

The chain combines TRBV6-2 or TRBV6-3 with TRBJ1-2; D is unclear. This CDR3 contains 17 residues. With 6 bases removed from V and 2 bases from J, the gap between germline ends came to 22 bases. Germline-derived CDR1 and CDR2 are MNHEY and SVGEGT. CDR3 coding DNA: TGTGCCAGCAGATTCAGACATACCCCTCTTGGGAACTATGGCTACACCTTC. It encodes CASRFRHTPLGNYGYTF.

The table lists this clonotype with a few counts. The V and J genes are TRBV5-1 and TRBJ2-5; D uncertain. The length of the CDR3 is 15 residues. Germline CDR1 SGHRS, CDR2 YFSETQ. Trimming removed 7 bases at V and 5 bases at J, with 21 bases between. In DNA form, the CDR3 reads TGCGCCAGCCGAAGAGCGAGTGCCCTCGGGGAGACCCAGTACTTC. This gives the protein CASRRASALGETQYF.

This clonotype was detected a few times. This chain links TRBV2 with TRBJ2-6, with D unresolved. Trimming shortened V by 5 bases and J by 2 bases, and 16 bases separated the two germline ends. CDR3 length equals 17 residues. CDR1 and CDR2 from the germline V gene are SNHLY and FYNNEI. Written as DNA, the CDR3 is TGTGCCAGCAGTCCGAGGACGGCAAGAGCTGGGGCCAACGTCCTGACTTTC. Its protein product is CASSPRTARAGANVLTF.

The rearrangement uses TRBV20-1 and TRBJ1-5, with D perhaps TRBD1 (6 bases). Germline CDR1 reads DFQATT; CDR2 reads SNEGSKA (reference sequence). This CDR3 contains 14 residues. The CDR3 region is CSRNGTPEGLPQHF. CDR3 sequence (DNA): TGCAGCCGAAACGGGACACCGGAAGGGCTGCCCCAGCATTTT.

J is TRBJ1-2 and V is TRBV2, with 8 bases lining up with TRBD1. CDR3 size: 15 residues. Germline V gene lookup returns CDR1 SNHLY and CDR2 FYNNEI. V shed 5 bases, J shed 2 bases, and the junction held 7 bases outside the gene matches. CDR3 amino acids: CASSRSRDRNYGYTF. CDR3 in DNA: TGTGCCAGCAGTCGCTCCCGGGACAGGAACTATGGCTACACCTTC.

This chain uses TRBV6-2 or TRBV6-3 with TRBJ1-6; tentatively, D is TRBD1 (5 bases). The CDR3 spans 14 residues. Trimming pared 6 bases from V and 7 bases from J, leaving 13 bases between. Germline-derived CDR1 and CDR2 are MNHEY and SVGEGT. The CDR3 loop reads CASRSGPWNSPLHF. The CDR3 DNA reads TGTGCCAGCAGATCGGGACCCTGGAATTCACCCCTCCACTTT.

The V and J genes are TRBV7-2 and TRBJ2-5, with 8 bases aligning to TRBD2. The CDR3 consists of 15 residues. CDR1 is SGHTA and CDR2 is FQGNSA in the germline V gene. V was pared by 7 bases and J by 5 bases, with 12 bases of the junction left unmatched. The CDR3 region has the DNA TGTGCCAGCACCCTAAACGGGAGGGCGGTTGAGACCCAGTACTTC. It codes for CASTLNGRAVETQYF.

About this clonotype: This sequence may be a read error, since a much larger clone differs from it by one base. The J gene is TRBJ2-5, the V gene TRBV7-2, with 7 bases lining up with TRBD2. CDR3 length: 13 residues. Germline values: CDR1 SGHTA, CDR2 FQGNSA. CDR3 loop: CASRERGQEAQYF. CDR3 DNA sequence: TGTGCCAGCAGAGAGCGGGGCCAAGAGGCCCAGTACTTC.

This clonotype appeared a few times. In DNA form, the CDR3 reads TGCGCCAGCAGCCAAGGATCACGGGGTCAAGAGACCCAGTACTTC. This translates into CASSQGSRGQETQYF. The chain uses TRBV4-3 and TRBJ2-5, with a possible D match to TRBD2 (5 bases). The CDR3 has 15 amino acids. Deletions cut 1 base from V and 2 bases from J, with 11 bases between. The germline V gene encodes CDR1 LGHNA and CDR2 YSLEER.